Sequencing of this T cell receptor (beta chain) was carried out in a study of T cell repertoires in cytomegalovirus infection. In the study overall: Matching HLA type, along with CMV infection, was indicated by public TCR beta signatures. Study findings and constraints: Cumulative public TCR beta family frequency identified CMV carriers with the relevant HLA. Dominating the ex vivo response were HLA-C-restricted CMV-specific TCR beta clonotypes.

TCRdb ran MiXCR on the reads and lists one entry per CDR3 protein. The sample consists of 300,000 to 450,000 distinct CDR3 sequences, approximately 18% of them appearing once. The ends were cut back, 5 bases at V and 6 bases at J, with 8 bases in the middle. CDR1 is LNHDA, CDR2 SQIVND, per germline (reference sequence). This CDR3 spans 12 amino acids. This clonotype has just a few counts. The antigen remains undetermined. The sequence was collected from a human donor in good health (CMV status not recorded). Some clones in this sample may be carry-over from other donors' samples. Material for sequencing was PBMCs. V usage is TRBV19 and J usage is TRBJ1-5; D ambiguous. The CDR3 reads CASSPRLQPQHF. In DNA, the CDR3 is TGTGCCAGTAGTCCGAGGCTTCAGCCCCAGCATTTT.